This is a list of T cell receptor beta chains from one sample in a study of blood T cells in healthy people across ages. TCRdb fed the 5' RACE reads into MiXCR, producing one record per CDR3 protein. The sample lists hundreds of thousands of distinct CDR3 sequences; approximately 48% were seen once. Sequenced material: blood. The source is a man aged 60 to 69 in good health. Both conserved end residues are part of each CDR3. The order of the fields is J gene, V gene, CDR3 protein.

TRBJ1-4 | TRBV12-3/TRBV12-4 | CASSSSNLGNEKLFF
TRBJ1-5 | TRBV6-6 | CASTDRASGNQPQHF
TRBJ2-3 | TRBV7-9 | CASSLGLAGGNVGTDTQYF
TRBJ2-5 | TRBV20-1 | CSVTEETQYF
TRBJ2-4 | TRBV3-1 | CASSQDIGGGHKAKNIQYF
TRBJ2-3 | TRBV6-4 | CASSDIAGDTDTQYF
NA | TRBV14 | CASSQVGRGEQYF
TRBJ2-4 | TRBV20-1 | CSAVQGQAKNIQYF
TRBJ2-7 | TRBV29-1 | CSVEDGEQYF
TRBJ1-1 | TRBV12-3/TRBV12-4 | CASNPDRAMNTEAFF
TRBJ1-2 | TRBV25-1 | CASRKPGTGGYTF
TRBJ2-1 | TRBV28 | CASSFISSYNEQFF
TRBJ2-3 | TRBV4-1 | CASSQILGQGAADTQYF